The 19 T cell receptor beta chains below all came from one sample that was sequenced in a study of blood T cell repertoires in COVID-19. TCRdb's table, derived via immunoSEQ multiplex PCR, lists solely in-frame clones and lacks some. The table lists approximately 300,000 clones, about 85% of them singletons. Specimen: PBMCs or T cells enriched from blood (not recorded which). These receptors originate from a woman between 25 and 40 years old who had recovered from COVID-19.

This clone has just one count. This rearrangement joins TRBV19 to TRBJ2-5; TRBD1 matches at 9 bases. CDR1 is LNHDA, CDR2 SQIVND, per germline (reference sequence). This CDR3 is built from 15 residues. With V trimmed by 6 bases and J by 5 bases, 10 bases remained unmatched. CDR3 residues: CASSQGQGPWETQYF. The CDR3 coding sequence is TGTGCCAGTAGCCAGGGACAGGGCCCGTGGGAGACCCAGTACTTC.

This chain uses TRBV6-5 with TRBJ1-5, with D perhaps TRBD1 (5 bases). The length of the CDR3 is 13 residues. Trimming took 6 bases from V and 4 from J, leaving 10 bases between them. Germline CDR1 MNHEY, CDR2 SVGAGI. The CDR3 sequence is CASRAEGNQPQHF. In DNA form, the CDR3 reads TGTGCCAGCAGAGCGGAGGGGAATCAGCCCCAGCATTTT.

V usage is TRBV6-1 and J usage is TRBJ1-2; a weak D match, TRBD1 (6 bases). Germline loops: CDR1 MNHNS, CDR2 SASEGT. With 3 bases removed from V and 13 bases from J, the gap between germline ends came to 12 bases. This CDR3 is 11 amino acids long. The CDR3 DNA follows: TGTGCCAGCAGTGATGGGGGCCGTTTCACCTTC. Translation: CASSDGGRFTF.

This chain links TRBV27 with TRBJ1-2; D may be TRBD1 (5 bases). In germline, CDR1 is MNHEY, CDR2 SMNVEV (reference sequence). This CDR3 has 15 amino acids. Trimming removed 7 bases from V and 4 bases from J, with 19 bases in between. The DNA of the CDR3 is TGTGCCAGCAAAAAGGGGCTGGCTCCTACCTATGGCTACACCTTC. Protein: CASKKGLAPTYGYTF.

V usage is TRBV6-5 and J usage is TRBJ1-2; possible D gene TRBD1, 6 bases. The germline V gene has CDR1 MNHEY and CDR2 SVGAGI. CDR3 length: 13 residues. V was cut by 9 bases and J by 2 bases, with 13 bases left in between. CDR3 in amino acids: CASIGGTNYGYTF. The CDR3 nucleotides read TGTGCCAGTATTGGGGGCACCAACTATGGCTACACCTTC.

In this sample, this clone turned up once. The chain joins TRBV19 to TRBJ1-1; no firm D call. Germline-derived CDR1 and CDR2 are LNHDA and SQIVND (reference sequence). The CDR3 extends over 14 amino acids. V lost 3 bases, J lost 6 bases, and 14 bases lay in between. The CDR3 reads CASSIGPGGAEAFF. The CDR3 DNA follows: TGTGCCAGTAGTATTGGGCCAGGAGGTGCTGAAGCTTTCTTT.

The V call is TRBV6-1, the J call TRBJ1-5, with 7 bases identical to TRBD1. The V segment lost 1 base and the J segment 6 bases; nucleotides outside the gene matches: 9. CDR1 and CDR2 from the germline V gene are MNHNS and SASEGT. This CDR3 spans 16 amino acids. CDR3 DNA sequence: TGTGCCAGCAGTGAAGAGGGCAGGGGGGTTTTTCAGCCCCAGCATTTT. This translates into CASSEEGRGVFQPQHF.

This chain links TRBV4-3 with TRBJ1-5; a possible D gene is TRBD1 (5 bases). Looked up from germline, CDR1 is LGHNA and CDR2 is YSLEER. The CDR3 is 18 residues long. V was cut by 0 bases and J by 2 bases, with 17 bases left in between. CDR3 residues: CASSQEPPGKNGNQPQHF. The CDR3 DNA reads as TGCGCCAGCAGCCAAGAACCCCCAGGGAAGAATGGCAATCAGCCCCAGCATTTT.

The count of this clone is one. The rearrangement links TRBV4-1 to TRBJ1-4; 10 bases match TRBD1. CDR1 MGHRA and CDR2 YSYEKL come from the germline V gene. V trimming: 3 bases; J trimming: 6 bases; junction bases outside the gene matches: 7. The CDR3 runs 16 residues. DNA for the CDR3: TGCGCCAGCAGCCAGCCCAAGACAGGGGGCTATGAAAAACTGTTTTTT. Translated: CASSQPKTGGYEKLFF.

The chain links TRBV7-2 to TRBJ1-1, with D possibly matching TRBD1 (5 bases). V shed 0 bases and J shed 1 base, with 6 bases lying between them. Per the germline V gene, CDR1 is SGHTA and CDR2 is FQGNSA. The CDR3 extends over 14 amino acids. The CDR3, as DNA: TGTGCCAGCAGCTTAGCGCAGGGGAACACTGAAGCTTTCTTT. Its translation is CASSLAQGNTEAFF.

The rearrangement links TRBV2 to TRBJ2-7; TRBD2 is a possible D gene (5 bases). Germline CDR1 is SNHLY and CDR2 is FYNNEI. The ends were cut back, 8 bases at V and 5 bases at J, with 16 bases in the middle. This CDR3 has 13 residues. This CDR3 reads CASRTDFLDEQYF. DNA of the CDR3: TGTGCCAGCCGGACTGATTTCCTCGACGAGCAGTACTTC.

This clone was counted between two and nine times. The chain has TRBV11-2 and TRBJ1-1, with 9 bases lining up with TRBD1. Germline lookup yields CDR1 SGHAT and CDR2 FQNNGV. The CDR3 has 15 residues. The ends lost 5 bases at V and 7 bases at J; junction bases unmatched: 11. The CDR3 DNA reads TGTGCCAGCAGCCCCCAGACAGGGGGTTATGGTGAAGCTTTCTTT. It specifies CASSPQTGGYGEAFF.

This chain links TRBV5-1 with TRBJ1-5; D is ambiguous. This CDR3 region has 15 residues. Trimming took 2 bases from V and 4 from J, leaving 13 bases between them. CDR1 is SGHRS and CDR2 is YFSETQ in the germline V gene. The CDR3 protein is CASSFAGFPNQPQHF. Written as DNA, the CDR3 is TGCGCCAGCAGCTTTGCCGGGTTCCCAAATCAGCCCCAGCATTTT.

The chain joins TRBV7-3 to TRBJ2-2; TRBD1 is a possible D gene (6 bases). In germline, CDR1 is SGHTA, CDR2 FQGTGA. The CDR3 runs to 18 residues. Between the trimmed V and J ends, which lost 4 bases and 0 bases, there was a span of 18 bases. The CDR3 sequence: CASSSGHNHFPNTGELFF. DNA for the CDR3: TGTGCCAGCAGCTCGGGACACAATCATTTTCCGAACACCGGGGAGCTGTTTTTT.

The chain links TRBV25-1 to TRBJ2-3; perhaps TRBD2 as D (6 bases). Germline-derived CDR1 and CDR2 are MGHDK and SYGVNS. This CDR3 has 15 residues. Trimming shortened V by 3 bases and J by 0 bases, and 10 bases separated the two germline ends. CDR3: CASSDWRGSTDTQYF. The CDR3 DNA follows: TGTGCCAGCAGTGATTGGCGGGGTAGCACAGATACGCAGTATTTT.

The sample holds one count of this clone. The rearrangement uses TRBV4-2 and TRBJ1-4, with D possibly matching TRBD1 (5 bases). The CDR3 runs 13 residues. Germline CDR1 and CDR2: LGHNA and YNFKEQ. Trimming cost V 4 bases and J 8 bases, with 11 bases left between them. The CDR3 region has the DNA TGTGCCAGCAGCCCAGGACAAGCCGAAAAACTGTTTTTT. Translating it yields CASSPGQAEKLFF.

The chain combines TRBV5-6 with TRBJ1-4, with a weak D call TRBD1 (6 bases). The CDR3 totals 15 residues. Trimming pared 0 bases from V and 8 bases from J, leaving 14 bases between. Germline-derived CDR1 and CDR2 are SGHDT and YYEEEE. The CDR3 nucleotides are TGTGCCAGCAGCTTGGGCGACAGGACCGGCGAAAAACTGTTTTTT. Translation: CASSLGDRTGEKLFF.

This chain uses TRBV5-1 with TRBJ1-2, with D perhaps TRBD1 (6 bases). Germline V CDR1 and CDR2: SGHRS, YFSETQ. CDR3 length: 16 residues. V was shortened by 0 bases and J by 2 bases, with 14 bases between the two germline ends. CDR3 sequence: CASSLGGTGPNYGYTF. The DNA of the CDR3 is TGCGCCAGCAGCTTGGGGGGAACAGGGCCCAACTATGGCTACACCTTC. The full variable domain, completed using reference TRBV5-1 and TRBJ1-2, is KAGVTQTPRYLIKTRGQQVTLSCSPISGHRSVSWYQQTPGQGLQFLFEYFSETQRNKGNFPGRFSGRQFSNSRSEMNVSTLELGDSALYLCASSLGGTGPNYGYTFGSGTRLTVV.

This chain connects TRBV4-1 to TRBJ1-2, with 7 bases matching TRBD1. CDR1 and CDR2 from the germline V gene are MGHRA and YSYEKL. This CDR3 has 16 amino acids. V lost 2 bases to trimming and J lost 2 bases; unmatched junction nucleotides: 8. The CDR3 bases are TGCGCCAGCAGCCAATATGTTGCAGGGGGGAACTATGGCTACACCTTC. Translation gives CASSQYVAGGNYGYTF.